This T cell receptor (beta chain) emerged from a study of blood T cells in healthy people across ages. This clonotype came up many times. Its antigen is not identified. The CDR3 contains 12 residues. Germline loops: CDR1 MNHEY, CDR2 SVGAGI. Trimming stripped 6 bases from V and 5 bases from J, with 7 bases between. Notes on the study in general: Fewer expanded clones and more diversity marked long-lived versus aged donors. Roughly linear declines in TCR beta diversity per million T cells occurred with age.

With a J-beta primer mix and a sample-barcoded 5' primer, a second PCR ran about 7 to 12 cycles. Each of the cDNA molecules was tagged by a template-switch adaptor with 12 random nucleotides. Per-sample output comprised a minimum of 2.5 million paired-end reads containing CDR3. TCRdb fed the 5' RACE reads into MiXCR, producing one record per CDR3 protein. The table includes about 1.1 million distinct CDR3 sequences, around two fifths detected once. This TCR came from a man aged 18 to 29 in good health. Sequencing used blood. The rearrangement links TRBV6-5 to TRBJ2-2; D perhaps matches TRBD2 (6 bases). CDR3 nucleotides: TGTGCCAGCAGGGGGGGAACCGGGGAGCTGTTTTTT. This encodes CASRGGTGELFF.